Listed below are T cell receptor beta chains from one sample, sequenced in a study of beta chain features in type 1 diabetes. Profiling relied on immunoSEQ multiplex PCR, and the TCRdb table lists in-frame clones only, not all of them. The sample contains almost 350,000 clones, roughly 9% of which appear only once. The specimen sequenced was central memory CD4+ T cells from blood. These TCRs come from a man in his thirties or forties with type 1 diabetes. The CDR3 runs from the conserved cysteine through the conserved F or W. D genes are given only for firm matches. Expanded clones are given a class, and other clones once, few, many or no size at all.

V gene	D gene	J gene	clone size	CDR3 DNA	CDR3 protein
TRBV9	TRBD2	TRBJ2-2	NA	TGTGCCAGCAGCGTAGCTAGCGGGGGCACCGGGGAGCTGTTTTTT	CASSVASGGTGELFF
TRBV18	NA	TRBJ2-1	NA	TGTGCCAGCTCACCCGGATTTCTTTTATCCAATGAGCAGTTCTTC	CASSPGFLLSNEQFF
TRBV25-1	NA	TRBJ2-2	NA	TGTGCCAGCAGTGAATTGTCGTTAGGCCGCGCCGGGGAGCTGTTTTTT	CASSELSLGRAGELFF
TRBV28	TRBD2	TRBJ2-3	NA	TGTGCCAGCAGTTTATTAAAACTAGCGGGGGGAAATACGCAGTATTTT	CASSLLKLAGGNTQYF
TRBV21-1	NA	TRBJ1-2	many	TGTGCCAGCAGCAAGCGTTTACAGGGGCTCTATGGCTACACCTTC	CASSKRLQGLYGYTF
TRBV9	TRBD2	TRBJ2-5	NA	TGTGCCAGCAGCGCTTTTGGACTAGCGATAGGAGAGACCCAGTACTTC	CASSAFGLAIGETQYF
TRBV10-3	TRBD1	TRBJ2-7	few	TGTGCCATCAGTGAGTCGGACAGGCCAAACTACGAGCAGTACTTC	CAISESDRPNYEQYF
TRBV6-1	TRBD1	TRBJ2-7	few	TGTGCCAGCAGTGGACAGGGTAAAAAGAGTTCAAACGAGCAGTACTTC	CASSGQGKKSSNEQYF
TRBV7-2	TRBD1	TRBJ2-1	few	TGTGCCAGCAGCACTGGACAGGGGTGGTTCAATGAGCAGTTCTTC	CASSTGQGWFNEQFF
TRBV11-2	NA	TRBJ1-1	NA	TGTGCCAGCAGCCGATTCGACGGGGCCGGCACTGAAGCTTTCTTT	CASSRFDGAGTEAFF
TRBV7-9	NA	TRBJ1-4	NA	TGTGCCAGCAGCTTAGCGGCCAGGGTAAATGAAAAACTGTTTTTT	CASSLAARVNEKLFF
TRBV5-6	NA	TRBJ2-7	NA	TGTGCCAGCAGCTTGCCCCTGGGGACCCACGAGCAGTACTTC	CASSLPLGTHEQYF
TRBV9	TRBD1	TRBJ1-6	NA	TGTGCCAGCAGCTTCGGGACAGGGGGCAGTTCACCCCTCCACTTT	CASSFGTGGSSPLHF
TRBV27	TRBD1	TRBJ2-5	few	TGTGCCAGCAGTAGTTTGAAGGGCGGGACAGGGCAGTCGGAGACCCAGTACTTC	CASSSLKGGTGQSETQYF
TRBV30	NA	TRBJ1-4	few	TGTGCCTGGAGTAGGGGTTGGGCTAATGAAAAACTGTTTTTT	CAWSRGWANEKLFF
TRBV10-3	TRBD2	TRBJ2-3	many	TGTGCCATCAGTGCCGGGACTAGCGGGGGCTCAGATACGCAGTATTTT	CAISAGTSGGSDTQYF
TRBV7-7	TRBD2	TRBJ2-5	few	TGTGCTAGCAGCTTTCCCGGGGGGGAGACCCAGTACTTC	CASSFPGGETQYF
TRBV11-2	NA	TRBJ1-1	NA	TGTGCCAGCAGCTTAGCTATCAGTTTGAACACTGAAGCTTTCTTT	CASSLAISLNTEAFF
TRBV6-5	NA	TRBJ2-3	few	TGTGCCAGCAGTTATGGGGGAGCTTTT	CASSYGGAF
TRBV25-1	TRBD2	TRBJ2-3	few	TGTGCCAGCAGTAGCGGGGGCGGCACAGATACGCAGTATTTT	CASSSGGGTDTQYF
TRBV7-9	NA	TRBJ2-7	few	TGTGCCAGCAGCTTAGCGGTGGAGGGGGTGGAGCAGTACTTC	CASSLAVEGVEQYF
TRBV6-6	NA	TRBJ2-1	NA	TGTGCCAGCAGTTACCTGTCGGGACACCTTTTGCATGAGCAGTTCTTC	CASSYLSGHLLHEQFF
TRBV9	TRBD2	TRBJ2-5	NA	TGTGCCAGCAGTGGACTAGCGGGGGGTGGGGAGACCCAGTACTTC	CASSGLAGGGETQYF
TRBV28	NA	TRBJ1-1	NA	TGTGCCAGCACCCTCACAGGGACGGATGCTTTCTTT	CASTLTGTDAFF
TRBV6-6	NA	TRBJ1-2	NA	TGTGCCAGTTACCGACAGGAGAACTATGGCTACACCTTC	CASYRQENYGYTF
TRBV5-1	TRBD2	TRBJ2-3	NA	TGCGCCAGCAGCTTGGCGCATAGCGGGGGGGCCGGGACAGATACGCAGTATTTT	CASSLAHSGGAGTDTQYF
TRBV5-6	NA	TRBJ2-7	few	TGTGCCAGCAGCTTGCTAGGGCACCAGTACGAGCAGTACTTC	CASSLLGHQYEQYF
TRBV7-9	NA	TRBJ1-4	few	TGTGCCAGCAGCACCTGGGACGGATTTGAAAAACTGTTTTTT	CASSTWDGFEKLFF
TRBV23-1	NA	TRBJ2-5	many	TGCGCCAGCAGTCAATTAGCAGCTGGTGAGCTCCAAGAGACCCAGTACTTC	CASSQLAAGELQETQYF
TRBV6-5	NA	TRBJ1-2	few	TGTGCCAGCAGCCTCAGACGGGGGACCGAGGATGGCTACACCTTC	CASSLRRGTEDGYTF
TRBV2	NA	TRBJ2-1	many	TGTGCCAGCACCGGAAATAGGGGGGCGAGCTCCTACAATGAGCAGTTCTTC	CASTGNRGASSYNEQFF
TRBV6-5	NA	TRBJ2-5	NA	TGTGCCAGCAGCCCTACACGGGAGACCCAGTACTTC	CASSPTRETQYF
TRBV19	NA	TRBJ2-5	few	TGTGCCAGTAGTATCCTTCTAGAGGGGACCCAGTACTTC	CASSILLEGTQYF
TRBV5-4	TRBD2	TRBJ2-5	few	TGTGCCAGCAGCCTCCCACTAGCGGGGGGGTCAGAGACCCAGTACTTC	CASSLPLAGGSETQYF
TRBV10-2	TRBD2	TRBJ2-5	few	TGCGCCAGCAGTGAGATCGGGGGGGGCAAAGAGACCCAGTACTTC	CASSEIGGGKETQYF
TRBV10-3	NA	TRBJ2-6	NA	TGTGCCATCAGTGAGTCGGAGGGGAAGTTGTCTGGGGCCAACGTCCTGACTTTC	CAISESEGKLSGANVLTF
TRBV5-1	NA	TRBJ1-6	few	TGCGCCAGCAGCCAGGACACATATAATTCACCCCTCCACTTT	CASSQDTYNSPLHF
TRBV9	TRBD1	TRBJ1-2	NA	TGTGCCAGCAGCGAGGGGGCGTCGTATGGCTACACCTTC	CASSEGASYGYTF
TRBV6-1	NA	TRBJ2-7	few	TGTGCCAGCAGCGCCTCGCAGATTTTTTCCTACGAGCAGTACTTC	CASSASQIFSYEQYF
TRBV7-2	NA	TRBJ2-7	NA	TGTGCCAGCAGCTTAGATGCAGGGGGGGCCTACGAGCAGTACTTC	CASSLDAGGAYEQYF
TRBV6-5	NA	TRBJ1-2	NA	TGTGCCAGCAGGCCTCAGGGACAATCCAACTATGGCTACACCTTC	CASRPQGQSNYGYTF
TRBV29-1	NA	TRBJ1-2	few	TGCAGCGTTGAAAGGAGCAGGGCGGCTGGCTACACCTTC	CSVERSRAAGYTF
TRBV7-2	TRBD2	TRBJ2-7	few	TGTGCCAGCAGCTTAGCGCGGGGGGCGGTCGAGCAGTACTTC	CASSLARGAVEQYF
TRBV25-1	NA	TRBJ1-1	NA	TGTGCCAGCCTCTCAGGAGGTAACACTGAAGCTTTCTTT	CASLSGGNTEAFF
TRBV28	NA	TRBJ2-2	few	TGTGCCAGCACCCGAGGGGAGTCCGGGGAGCTGTTTTTT	CASTRGESGELFF
TRBV4-2	NA	TRBJ2-3	NA	TGTGCCAGCAGCCAAGAACTCTTAGGGCCAGATACGCAGTATTTT	CASSQELLGPDTQYF
TRBV25-1	TRBD1	TRBJ1-2	few	TGTGCCAGCAGTGCCGCGACAGGGGGCGACTATGGCTACACCTTC	CASSAATGGDYGYTF
TRBV19	NA	TRBJ1-5	few	TGTGCCAGTAGTATTTGGACTGGGAGCAATCAGCCCCAGCATTTT	CASSIWTGSNQPQHF
TRBV7-2	TRBD2	TRBJ2-7	few	TGTGCCAGCAGCCCGCGACTAGCGGGGGACTACGAGCAGTACTTC	CASSPRLAGDYEQYF
TRBV7-2	NA	TRBJ1-2	NA	TGTGCCAGCAGCCCGGGGCAGTATCTGGGCTACACCTTC	CASSPGQYLGYTF
TRBV28	TRBD2	TRBJ2-7	few	TGTGCCAGCAGCCCTCCGGGGGGGAGCTCCTACGAGCAGTACTTC	CASSPPGGSSYEQYF
TRBV6-1	NA	TRBJ2-6	few	TGTGCCAGCAAGGGGCCTGGGGCCAACGTCCTGACTTTC	CASKGPGANVLTF